Each of the 11 T cell receptor beta chains below was sequenced from the same sample in a study of T-cell reconstitution after alpha-beta-depleted transplantation in children. Molecular barcoding with unique molecular identifiers was used for the TCRbeta library. One entry per CDR3 protein, called by TCRdb with MiXCR from the PCR reads. The profile shows hundreds of thousands of distinct CDR3 sequences, approximately 10% of them singletons. The sequencing used PBMCs from the stem cell graft donor, collected from the stem cell graft. The source is a human donor who donated a stem cell graft to a child with acute myeloid leukemia.

This clonotype has ten or more counts. The gene calls are TRBV29-1 and TRBJ2-4; the match to TRBD1 covers 10 bases. Trimming at V came to 6 bases and at J to 1 base, leaving 3 bases not matched to a gene. Germline CDR1 is SQVTM and CDR2 is ANQGSEA. CDR3 length equals 14 residues. The CDR3 sequence: CSVGQGKAKNIQYF. DNA of the CDR3: TGCAGCGTGGGACAGGGGAAGGCCAAAAACATTCAGTACTTC. Based on the CDR3 plus reference TRBV29-1 and TRBJ2-4, the full variable domain is SAVISQKPSRDICQRGTSLTIQCQVDSQVTMMFWYRQQPGQSLTLIATANQGSEATYESGFVIDKFPISRPNLTFSTLTVSNMSPEDSSIYLCSVGQGKAKNIQYFGAGTRLSVL.

Many counts were recorded for this clonotype. The rearrangement uses TRBV20-1 and TRBJ1-1; D gene unclear. Germline V gives CDR1 DFQATT, CDR2 SNEGSKA (reference sequence). V lost 0 bases to trimming and J lost 1 base, with 15 bases between them. CDR3 size: 16 residues. DNA of the CDR3: TGCAGTGCTAGAGATCGAATAGCGGGAACGAACACTGAAGCTTTCTTT. It codes for CSARDRIAGTNTEAFF.

This clonotype turned up a few times. The J gene is TRBJ2-2, the V gene TRBV4-2; no clear D. The CDR3 runs to 14 residues. The ends were cut back, 0 bases at V and 4 bases at J, with 6 bases in the middle. The germline CDR1 and CDR2 sequences are LGHNA and YNFKEQ. This CDR3 reads CASSQEVGTGELFF. The DNA of the CDR3 is TGTGCCAGCAGCCAAGAGGTCGGCACCGGGGAGCTGTTTTTT.

This clonotype has a count of ten or more. The rearrangement links TRBV19 to TRBJ2-1; 10 nucleotides line up with TRBD2. Germline V gene lookup returns CDR1 LNHDA and CDR2 SQIVND (reference sequence). The CDR3 runs to 14 residues. Trimming cost V 9 bases and J 8 bases; bases outside gene matches: 10. CDR3 DNA sequence: TGTGCCAGGGGATCTAGCGGGAGATGGGATGAGCAGTTCTTC. Translating it yields CARGSSGRWDEQFF. Full variable domain (rest looked up from reference TRBV19 and TRBJ2-1): DGGITQSPKYLFRKEGQNVTLSCEQNLNHDAMYWYRQDPGQGLRLIYYSQIVNDFQKGDIAEGYSVSREKKESFPLTVTSAQKNPTAFYLCARGSSGRWDEQFFGPGTRLTVL.

This clonotype was counted at least ten times. The chain combines TRBV27 with TRBJ2-7; 8 positions match TRBD1. The CDR3 totals 14 residues. CDR1 MNHEY and CDR2 SMNVEV come from the germline V gene (reference sequence). J was trimmed by 2 bases and V by 1 base; bases with no gene match: 1. Here the CDR3 DNA reads TGTGCCAGCAGTTTATTCAGGGGGCCCTACGAGCAGTACTTC. This encodes CASSLFRGPYEQYF.

The rearrangement joins TRBV4-2 to TRBJ2-7; D is unresolved. Trimming left V 0 bases short and J 11 bases short, with 17 bases between. The CDR3 consists of 14 residues. Per the germline V gene, CDR1 is LGHNA and CDR2 is YNFKEQ. In DNA form, the CDR3 reads TGTGCCAGCAGCCAAGATTTATGGCAGGAAAAGGAGTACTTC. Protein product: CASSQDLWQEKEYF.

This clonotype was picked up many times. The V gene is TRBV30, the J gene TRBJ2-1; D is possibly TRBD1 (7 bases). The germline CDR1 and CDR2 sequences are GTSNPN and SVGIG (reference sequence). Trimming stripped 2 bases from V and 14 bases from J, with 13 bases between. The CDR3 spans 11 residues. DNA of the CDR3: TGTGCCTGGAGTCCCAGGGGGGACAAGTTCTTC. Its translation is CAWSPRGDKFF.

This clonotype showed up just a few times. The chain recombines TRBV29-1 with TRBJ2-1; TRBD1 matches 9 bases. Germline trimming cut 5 bases from V and 8 bases from J; bases unmatched to any gene: 4. Germline-derived CDR1 and CDR2 are SQVTM and ANQGSEA. The CDR3 consists of 12 residues. The CDR3 DNA follows: TGCAGCGTTTCGACAGGGGGGGATGAGCAGTTCTTC. It encodes CSVSTGGDEQFF.

There are a few counts of this clonotype. The rearrangement joins TRBV20-1 to TRBJ2-7, with 10 bases matching TRBD2. V gave up 1 base and J gave up 3 bases; unmatched junction bases: 15. CDR3 length: 18 amino acids. Germline loops: CDR1 DFQATT, CDR2 SNEGSKA (reference sequence). CDR3 region: CSARGLPPSGRTGYEQYF. In DNA form, the CDR3 reads TGCAGTGCTAGAGGTCTCCCGCCTAGCGGGAGAACTGGCTACGAGCAGTACTTC.

This clonotype was counted at least ten times. The chain recombines TRBV20-1 with TRBJ2-5; D ambiguous. The V gene lost 6 bases and the J gene lost 7 bases, with 9 bases spanning the gap. This CDR3 contains 10 residues. Germline V lookup: CDR1 DFQATT, CDR2 SNEGSKA (reference sequence). CDR3 sequence (DNA): TGCAGTGCAACCAACTGGACCCAGTACTTC. Amino acids: CSATNWTQYF.

There are many counts of this clonotype. The chain recombines TRBV29-1 with TRBJ2-5; possible D gene TRBD1, 6 bases. V lost 7 bases and J 9 bases, leaving 24 bases between the germline ends. There are 14 residues in the CDR3. Germline values: CDR1 SQVTM, CDR2 ANQGSEA. The CDR3 reads CSGTGTAEGSAQYF. In DNA form, the CDR3 reads TGCAGCGGAACAGGGACGGCCGAGGGATCGGCCCAGTACTTC.